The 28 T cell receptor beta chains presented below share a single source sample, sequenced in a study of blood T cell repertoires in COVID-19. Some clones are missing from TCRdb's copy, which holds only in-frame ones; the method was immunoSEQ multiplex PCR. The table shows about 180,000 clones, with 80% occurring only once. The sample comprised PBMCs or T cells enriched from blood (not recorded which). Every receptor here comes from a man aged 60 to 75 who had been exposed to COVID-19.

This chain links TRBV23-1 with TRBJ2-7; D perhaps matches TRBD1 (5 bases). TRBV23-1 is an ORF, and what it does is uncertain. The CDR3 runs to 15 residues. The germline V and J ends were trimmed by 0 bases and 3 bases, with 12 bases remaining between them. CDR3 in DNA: TGCGCCAGCAGTCAATCGTTGGACACCCGCTACGAGCAGTACTTC. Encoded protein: CASSQSLDTRYEQYF.

DNA of the CDR3: TGTGCCAGCAGCGGCGGACAGAGATATGGCTACACCTTC. Protein product: CASSGGQRYGYTF. The chain employs TRBV5-5 and TRBJ1-2; D perhaps matches TRBD1 (6 bases). Germline V gives CDR1 SGHKS, CDR2 YYEKEE (reference sequence). This CDR3 spans 13 amino acids. V shed 4 bases and J shed 5 bases, with 12 bases lying between them.

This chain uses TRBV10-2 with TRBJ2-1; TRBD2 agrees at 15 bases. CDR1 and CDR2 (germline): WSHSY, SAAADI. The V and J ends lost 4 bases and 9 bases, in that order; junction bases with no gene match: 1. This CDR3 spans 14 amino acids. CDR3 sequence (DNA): TGCGCCAGCAGTGGGACTAGCGGGAGGGGTGAGCAGTTCTTC. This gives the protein CASSGTSGRGEQFF.

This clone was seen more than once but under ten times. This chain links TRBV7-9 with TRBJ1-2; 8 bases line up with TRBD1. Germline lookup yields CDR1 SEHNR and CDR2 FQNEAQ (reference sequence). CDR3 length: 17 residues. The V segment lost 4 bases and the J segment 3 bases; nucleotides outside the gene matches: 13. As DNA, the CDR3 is TGTGCCAGCAGCTGGGGGACAGGCCGAGGAAGAGACTATGGCTACACCTTC. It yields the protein CASSWGTGRGRDYGYTF.

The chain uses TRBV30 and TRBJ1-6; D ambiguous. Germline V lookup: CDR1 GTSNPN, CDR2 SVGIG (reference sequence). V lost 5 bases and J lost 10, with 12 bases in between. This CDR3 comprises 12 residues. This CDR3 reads CAWLSGNSPLHF. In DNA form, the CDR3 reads TGTGCCTGGTTGTCGGGGAACTCACCCCTCCACTTT.

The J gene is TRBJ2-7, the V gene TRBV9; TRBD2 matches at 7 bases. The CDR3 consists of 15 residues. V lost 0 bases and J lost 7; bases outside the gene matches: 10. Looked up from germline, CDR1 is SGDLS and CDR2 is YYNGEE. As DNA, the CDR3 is TGTGCCAGCAGCGTAGCGGGGGTAGCGGGTGGTGAGCAGTACTTC. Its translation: CASSVAGVAGGEQYF.

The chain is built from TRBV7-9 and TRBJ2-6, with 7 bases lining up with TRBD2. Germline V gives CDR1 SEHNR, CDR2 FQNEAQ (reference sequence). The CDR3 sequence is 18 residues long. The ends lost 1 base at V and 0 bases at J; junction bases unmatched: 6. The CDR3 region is CASSLEKGRGSGANVLTF. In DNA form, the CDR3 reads TGTGCCAGCAGCTTAGAAAAGGGGAGGGGCTCTGGGGCCAACGTCCTGACTTTC.

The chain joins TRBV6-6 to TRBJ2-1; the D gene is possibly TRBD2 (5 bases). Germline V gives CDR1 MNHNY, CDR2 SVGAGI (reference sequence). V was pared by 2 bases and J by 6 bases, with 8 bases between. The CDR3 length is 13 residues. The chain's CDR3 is CASSYDYPNEQFF. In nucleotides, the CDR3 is TGTGCCAGCAGTTACGACTACCCCAATGAGCAGTTCTTC.

The CDR3 region is CASRQPGQYNSPLHF. The CDR3, as DNA: TGTGCCAGCAGGCAACCGGGACAGTATAATTCACCCCTCCACTTT. The chain employs TRBV6-5 and TRBJ1-6, with TRBD1 matching over 7 bases. V gave up 6 bases and J gave up 4 bases; unmatched junction bases: 6. This CDR3 is 15 amino acids long. The germline gives CDR1 MNHEY, CDR2 SVGAGI.

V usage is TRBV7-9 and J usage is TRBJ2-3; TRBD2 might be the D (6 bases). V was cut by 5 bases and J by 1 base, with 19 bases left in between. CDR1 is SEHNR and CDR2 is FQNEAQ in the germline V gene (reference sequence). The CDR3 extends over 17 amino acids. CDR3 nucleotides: TGTGCCAGCAGCCCGCGGGATGGCGCGGAGCGCACAGATACGCAGTATTTT. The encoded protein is CASSPRDGAERTDTQYF. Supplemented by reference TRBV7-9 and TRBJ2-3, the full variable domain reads DTGVSQNPRHKITKRGQNVTFRCDPISEHNRLYWYRQTLGQGPEFLTYFQNEAQLEKSRLLSDRFSAERPKGSFSTLEIQRTEQGDSAMYLCASSPRDGAERTDTQYFGPGTRLTVL.

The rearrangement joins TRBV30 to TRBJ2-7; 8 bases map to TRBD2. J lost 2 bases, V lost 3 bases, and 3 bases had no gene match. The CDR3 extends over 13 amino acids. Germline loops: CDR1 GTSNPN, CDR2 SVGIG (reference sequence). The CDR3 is CAWRLAATYEQYF. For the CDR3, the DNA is TGTGCCTGGAGACTAGCGGCGACCTACGAGCAGTACTTC.

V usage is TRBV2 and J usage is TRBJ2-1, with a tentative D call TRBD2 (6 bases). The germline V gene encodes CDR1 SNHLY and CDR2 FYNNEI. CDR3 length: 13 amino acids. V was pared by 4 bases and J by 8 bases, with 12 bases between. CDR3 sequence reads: CASSGGTSYEQFF. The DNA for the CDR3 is TGTGCCAGCAGTGGAGGAACTAGCTATGAGCAGTTCTTC.

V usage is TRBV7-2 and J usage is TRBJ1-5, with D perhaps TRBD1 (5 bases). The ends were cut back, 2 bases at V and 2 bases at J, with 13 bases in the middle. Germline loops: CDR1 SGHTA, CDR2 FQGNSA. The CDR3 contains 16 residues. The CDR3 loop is CASSLLAGHGNQPQHF. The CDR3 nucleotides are TGTGCCAGCAGCTTACTGGCAGGGCACGGCAATCAGCCCCAGCATTTT.

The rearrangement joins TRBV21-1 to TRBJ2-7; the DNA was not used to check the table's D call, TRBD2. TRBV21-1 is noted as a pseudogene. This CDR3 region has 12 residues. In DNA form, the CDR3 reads TGTGCCAGCAGCAAATGGAAAGCGGCTAGCGGTTTC. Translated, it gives CASSKWKAASGF.

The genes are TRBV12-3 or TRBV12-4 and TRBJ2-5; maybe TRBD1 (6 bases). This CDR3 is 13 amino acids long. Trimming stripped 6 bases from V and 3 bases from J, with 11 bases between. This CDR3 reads CASRGAGKETQYF. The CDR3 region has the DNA TGTGCCAGCAGGGGGGCAGGGAAAGAGACCCAGTACTTC.

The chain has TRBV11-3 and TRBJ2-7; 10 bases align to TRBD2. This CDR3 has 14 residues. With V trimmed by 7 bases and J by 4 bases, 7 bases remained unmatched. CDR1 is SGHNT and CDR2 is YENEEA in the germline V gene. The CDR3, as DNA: TGTGCCAGCACTCTAGCGGGAGAACATTACGAGCAGTACTTC. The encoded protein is CASTLAGEHYEQYF.

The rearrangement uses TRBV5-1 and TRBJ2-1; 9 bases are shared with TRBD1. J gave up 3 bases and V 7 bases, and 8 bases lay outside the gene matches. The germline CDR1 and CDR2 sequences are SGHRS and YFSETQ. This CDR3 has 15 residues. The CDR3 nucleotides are TGCGCCAGCGGAGACAGGGGGAGACTCTACAATGAGCAGTTCTTC. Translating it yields CASGDRGRLYNEQFF.

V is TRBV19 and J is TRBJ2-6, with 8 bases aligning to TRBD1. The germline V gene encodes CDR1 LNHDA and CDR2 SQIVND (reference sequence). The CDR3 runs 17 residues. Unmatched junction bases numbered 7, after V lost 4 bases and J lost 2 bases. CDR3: CASSTWTGQAGANVLTF. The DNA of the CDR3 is TGTGCCAGTAGTACTTGGACGGGACAGGCTGGGGCCAACGTCCTGACTTTC.

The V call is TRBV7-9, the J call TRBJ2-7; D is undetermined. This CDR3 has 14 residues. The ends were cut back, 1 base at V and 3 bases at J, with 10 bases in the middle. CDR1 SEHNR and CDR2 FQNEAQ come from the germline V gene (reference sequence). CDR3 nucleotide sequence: TGTGCCAGCAGCTTAGGTGGAGACCACTACGAGCAGTACTTC. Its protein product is CASSLGGDHYEQYF.

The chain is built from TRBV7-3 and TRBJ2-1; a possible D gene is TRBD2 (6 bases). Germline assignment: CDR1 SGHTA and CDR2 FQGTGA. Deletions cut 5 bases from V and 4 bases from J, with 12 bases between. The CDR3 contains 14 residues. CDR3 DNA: TGTGCCAGCAGCCGGTTGGCGGGGTACAATGAGCAGTTCTTC. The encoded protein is CASSRLAGYNEQFF.

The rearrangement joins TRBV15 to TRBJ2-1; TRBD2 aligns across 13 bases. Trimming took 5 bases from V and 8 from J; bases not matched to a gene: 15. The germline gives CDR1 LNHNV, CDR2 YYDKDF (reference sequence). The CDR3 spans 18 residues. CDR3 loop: CATSGSTSGRSLFDEQFF. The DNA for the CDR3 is TGTGCCACCAGCGGGTCGACTAGCGGGAGGTCATTGTTTGATGAGCAGTTCTTC.

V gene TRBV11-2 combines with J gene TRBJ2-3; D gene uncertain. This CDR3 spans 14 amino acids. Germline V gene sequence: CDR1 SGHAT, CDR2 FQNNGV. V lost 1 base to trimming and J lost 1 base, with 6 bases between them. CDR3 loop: CASSLGPGTDTQYF. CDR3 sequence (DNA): TGTGCCAGCAGCTTAGGCCCAGGCACAGATACGCAGTATTTT.

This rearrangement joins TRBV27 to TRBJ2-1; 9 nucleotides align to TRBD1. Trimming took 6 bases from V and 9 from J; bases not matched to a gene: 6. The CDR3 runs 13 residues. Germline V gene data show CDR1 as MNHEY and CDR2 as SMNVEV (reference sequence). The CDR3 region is CASRQQGAGEQFF. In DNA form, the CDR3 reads TGTGCCAGCAGACAACAGGGGGCCGGTGAGCAGTTCTTC.

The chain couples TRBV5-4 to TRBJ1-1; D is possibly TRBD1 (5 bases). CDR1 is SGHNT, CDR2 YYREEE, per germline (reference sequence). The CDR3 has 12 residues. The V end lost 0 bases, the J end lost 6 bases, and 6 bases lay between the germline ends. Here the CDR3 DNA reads TGTGCCAGCAGCTTGGAACAGGCTGAAGCTTTCTTT. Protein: CASSLEQAEAFF.

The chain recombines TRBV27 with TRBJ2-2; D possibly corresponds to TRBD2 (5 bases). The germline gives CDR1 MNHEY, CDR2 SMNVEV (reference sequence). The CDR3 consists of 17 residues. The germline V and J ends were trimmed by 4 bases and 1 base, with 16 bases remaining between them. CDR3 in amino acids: CASSSFSGTRNTGELFF. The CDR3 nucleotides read TGTGCCAGCAGTTCCTTTTCGGGAACCCGGAACACCGGGGAGCTGTTTTTT.

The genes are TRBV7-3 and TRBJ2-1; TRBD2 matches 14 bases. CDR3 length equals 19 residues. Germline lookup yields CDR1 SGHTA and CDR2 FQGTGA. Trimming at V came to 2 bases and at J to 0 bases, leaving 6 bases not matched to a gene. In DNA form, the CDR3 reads TGTGCCAGCAGCTTAGTGGGACTAGCGGGGGTTAGCTCCTACAATGAGCAGTTCTTC. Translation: CASSLVGLAGVSSYNEQFF.

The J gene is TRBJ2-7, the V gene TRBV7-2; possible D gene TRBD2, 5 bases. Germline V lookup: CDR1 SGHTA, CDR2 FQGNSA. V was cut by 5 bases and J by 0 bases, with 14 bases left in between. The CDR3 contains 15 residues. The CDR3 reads CASSPLTGSSYEQYF. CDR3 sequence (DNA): TGTGCCAGCAGCCCCCTCACGGGGAGCTCCTACGAGCAGTACTTC. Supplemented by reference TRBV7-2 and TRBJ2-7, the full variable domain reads GAGVSQSPSNKVTEKGKDVELRCDPISGHTALYWYRQSLGQGLEFLIYFQGNSAPDKSGLPSDRFSAERTGGSVSTLTIQRTQQEDSAVYLCASSPLTGSSYEQYFGPGTRLTVT.

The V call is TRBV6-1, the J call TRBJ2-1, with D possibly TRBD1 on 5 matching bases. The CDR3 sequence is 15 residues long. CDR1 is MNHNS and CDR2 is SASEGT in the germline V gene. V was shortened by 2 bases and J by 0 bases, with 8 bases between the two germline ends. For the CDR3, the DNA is TGTGCCAGCAGTGAAACAGGTCTCTCCTACAATGAGCAGTTCTTC. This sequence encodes CASSETGLSYNEQFF.